This T cell receptor beta chain is from a study of blood T cell repertoires in COVID-19. The overall study: Sites in the United States, Italy and Spain provided acute and convalescent COVID-19 samples. Sample material is recorded as cDNA or gDNA derived from T cells, B-cell-depleted T cells, or PBMCs.

J lost 1 base, V lost 4 bases, and 3 bases had no gene match. Germline V gene sequence: CDR1 LGHDT, CDR2 YNNKEL (reference sequence). The CDR3 loop spans 14 amino acids. Per the study methods: Reference gene primer amplification gave nucleated cell count estimates. Using immunoSEQ multiplex PCR, the repertoire was profiled, and TCRdb retains in-frame clones only, with some absent. For V, J and clone size, that table is used; D and trimming come from the DNA. The table includes 250,000 to 300,000 clones, approximately 89% detected once. This chain joins TRBV3-1 (or the pseudogene TRBV3-2) and TRBJ2-5; 7 bases agree with TRBD1. The TCR originated in a woman aged 55-69 years with acute or convalescent COVID-19. The source material was peripheral blood. CDR3 region: CASSPGQLQETQYF. The CDR3 nucleotides read TGTGCCAGCAGCCCGGGACAGCTCCAAGAGACCCAGTACTTC.